A selection of T cell receptor beta chains follows, all from one sample in a study of blood T cell repertoires in COVID-19. Sequencing used immunoSEQ multiplex PCR; TCRdb keeps in-frame clones, though not all of them. Here the sample spans more than 100,000 clones, about 89% being singletons. Sample: peripheral blood. These receptors were taken from a middle-aged man with active or convalescent COVID-19. Each CDR3 is given with its conserved first and last residue. A D gene is named only where the DNA matches it firmly. Clone size is stated in some rows and not others, as once, few, many or a class when expanded.

once | TRBJ2-3 | TRBV4-3 | - | TGCGCCAGCAGCCAAGATCAGGGATCGGAAAAAGATACGCAGTATTTT | CASSQDQGSEKDTQYF
- | TRBJ2-7 | TRBV28 | TRBD1 | TGTGCCAGCAGTCCCAAGACAGGGGTGGGAAACTACGAGCAGTACTTC | CASSPKTGVGNYEQYF
- | TRBJ2-7 | TRBV30 | TRBD1 | TGTGCCTGGAGCGGTGGGACAGGGCAGTACTTC | CAWSGGTGQYF
- | TRBJ2-3 | TRBV5-1 | TRBD1 | TGCGCCAGCAGCTTGGCCCCCCAGGGGGCAGATACGCAGTATTTT | CASSLAPQGADTQYF
few | TRBJ1-1 | TRBV12-3/TRBV12-4 | - | TGTGCCAGCAGTTTAAGCATTAAGGGGGTAGCTTTCTTT | CASSLSIKGVAFF
- | TRBJ1-1 | TRBV2 | - | TGTGCCAGCAGTGCGAGGTCGGGCCGGGGCACTGAAGCTTTCTTT | CASSARSGRGTEAFF
- | TRBJ2-2 | TRBV2 | TRBD2 | TGTGCCAGCAGTGCGGGGGGGGCCACCGGGGAGCTGTTTTTT | CASSAGGATGELFF
- | TRBJ1-4 | TRBV27 | - | TGTGCCAGCAGTTGGGGAGGATTAAATGAAAAACTGTTTTTT | CASSWGGLNEKLFF
once | TRBJ2-3 | TRBV29-1 | TRBD2 | TGCAGCGTTGAAACTAGCGCCCGCACAGATACGCAGTATTTT | CSVETSARTDTQYF
- | TRBJ2-7 | TRBV5-8 | TRBD1 | TGTGCCAGCAGCTTCAAGGACAGGGTTTATTACGAGCAGTACTTC | CASSFKDRVYYEQYF
- | TRBJ2-7 | TRBV5-6 | TRBD2 | TGTGCCAGCAGCTCATCGGTCGGTGCCTGGCGGGGGGCCGCCTACGAGCAGTACTTC | CASSSSVGAWRGAAYEQYF
- | TRBJ2-1 | TRBV7-2 | - | TGTGCCAGCAGCTTAGCTCAGGGCTACAATGAGCAGTTCTTC | CASSLAQGYNEQFF
- | TRBJ2-7 | TRBV7-2 | - | TGTGCCAGCAGCTTAGTCGCGGGGGCCGCCTACGAGCAGTACTTC | CASSLVAGAAYEQYF
- | TRBJ2-1 | TRBV5-1 | TRBD1 | TGCGCCAGCAGCCCCTCCCGGGACAGGAGTTACAATGAGCAGTTCTTC | CASSPSRDRSYNEQFF
- | TRBJ2-1 | TRBV24-1 | TRBD2 | TGTGCCGCCTCCGGCGGGGGGCGGGTTGAGCAGTTCTTC | CAASGGGRVEQFF
- | TRBJ2-7 | TRBV4-3 | - | TGCGCCAGCAGCCAGGGGACAAACTACGAGCAGTACTTC | CASSQGTNYEQYF
- | TRBJ1-2 | TRBV30 | TRBD1 | TGTGCCTGGAGGCAACAGGGGAATAACTATGGCTACACCTTC | CAWRQQGNNYGYTF
- | TRBJ2-3 | TRBV6-2/TRBV6-3 | TRBD2 | TGTGCCAGCAGTTACGAGTTAGCGGGGGCCCCGAGGGATACGCAGTATTTT | CASSYELAGAPRDTQYF
- | TRBJ2-5 | TRBV7-2 | - | TGTGCCAGCAGCTTGGGGGGATTTGGGAAAGAGACCCAGTACTTC | CASSLGGFGKETQYF
- | TRBJ2-3 | TRBV25-1 | - | TGTGCCAGCAGTGAAGGAGTTTCCACAGATACGCAGTATTTT | CASSEGVSTDTQYF
- | TRBJ2-5 | TRBV6-1 | - | TGTGCCAGCAGTGAAGGGGGCCAGGGCTCCCAAGAGACCCAGTACTTC | CASSEGGQGSQETQYF
- | TRBJ2-6 | TRBV3-1/TRBV3-2 | - | TGTGCCAGCAGCCAAGAGGGTGTGAGGCGAGCTGGCTCTGGGGCCAACGTCCTGACTTTC | CASSQEGVRRAGSGANVLTF
- | TRBJ2-7 | TRBV4-1 | - | TGCGCCAGCAGCCACCGAGGTCCAGGGGAAGAGGGCTACGAGCAGTACTTC | CASSHRGPGEEGYEQYF
once | TRBJ2-1 | TRBV10-3 | TRBD2 | TGTGCCATCAGTGAGCTACTAGCGGGAGAACCGTTCTTC | CAISELLAGEPFF